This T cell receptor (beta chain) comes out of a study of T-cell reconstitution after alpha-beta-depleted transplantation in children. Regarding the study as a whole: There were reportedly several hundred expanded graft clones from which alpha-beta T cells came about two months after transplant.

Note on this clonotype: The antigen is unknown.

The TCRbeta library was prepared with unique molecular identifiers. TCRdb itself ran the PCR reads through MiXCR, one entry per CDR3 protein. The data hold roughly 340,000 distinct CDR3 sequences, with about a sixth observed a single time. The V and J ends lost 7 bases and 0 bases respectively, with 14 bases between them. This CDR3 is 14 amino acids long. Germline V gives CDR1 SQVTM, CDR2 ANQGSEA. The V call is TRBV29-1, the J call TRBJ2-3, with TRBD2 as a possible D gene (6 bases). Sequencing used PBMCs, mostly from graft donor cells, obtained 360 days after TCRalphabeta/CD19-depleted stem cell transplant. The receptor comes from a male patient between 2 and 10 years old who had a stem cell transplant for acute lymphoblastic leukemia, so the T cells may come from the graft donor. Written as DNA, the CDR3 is TGCAGCGCAACGACTAGTGCTAGCACAGATACGCAGTATTTT. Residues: CSATTSASTDTQYF.